This T cell receptor beta chain was sequenced in a study of blood T cell repertoires in COVID-19 (dated by TCRdb to about 2020). Describing the broader study: Samples covering the acute and convalescent phases of COVID-19 were provided by collaborators in the United States, Italy and Spain. The prospective study material was composed of cDNA or gDNA derived from T cells, B-cell-depleted T cells, or PBMCs. Subjects who had been exposed to COVID-19, were actively infected with it, or had recovered from it provided the deeply sampled blood TCRbeta repertoires that made up the dataset. The repertoires were released in a freely available public database meant as a resource for research on the immune response to SARS-CoV-2. Samples were obtained from the ongoing ImmuneRACE study (first 160 participants) and from about 1,300 subjects provided by 6 global collaborators. A de-identified subject ID, COVID-19 status, age in years and sex were almost always included in the sample metadata. Where HLA class I and class II types were available, the types were taken from metadata supplied by the sample provider, not from assay-based typing.

In the case of this clone: The antigen this receptor binds is unknown. No base qualities exist here, and no much larger clone lies one base off it.

TCRbeta CDR3 regions were amplified from genomic DNA using the immunoSEQ Assay, a bias-controlled multiplex PCR. In the original analysis: Within the assay, amplification of reference gene primers was used to estimate how many nucleated cells each sample contained. To quantify the absolute abundance of each unique TCRbeta CDR3 rearrangement, sequence reads were collapsed and filtered. Productive Simpson clonality was computed per sample as the square root of Simpson's diversity index over productive rearrangements. TCRdb's version of the immuneACCESS table is confined to in-frame rearrangements and falls short of the full clone set. An unresolved V gene accounts for under half of the shortfall where checked; the remainder is of unknown origin. From that table come the V and J calls and clone size; the DNA was used to work out D and trimming. The sample profile shows about 82,000 clones; around four fifths of them were found once. The top ten clones comprise approximately 15% of the sample.

The germline V gene specifies MGHRA as CDR1 and YSYEKL as CDR2. The germline ends are 9 bases apart after V is trimmed by 2 bases and J by 10 bases. The CDR3, cysteine through phenylalanine, is 11 amino acids long. The CDR3 DNA has 33 bases and is translated from base 1. Each collaborating institution followed its own protocols to collect whole blood in K2EDTA tubes. Collaborator samples were shipped for TCRbeta analysis as frozen whole blood, isolated PBMCs, or DNA extracted from either sample type. What the research found in general, with its limitations: Clinical and demographic metadata were provided uncurated, with the amount varying by source and participant.

The chain joins TRBV4-1 to TRBJ2-7; the D gene is not confidently resolved. Sequenced material: peripheral blood. This receptor was identified in a woman aged 60-75 years with acute or convalescent COVID-19. In nucleotides, the sequence is TGCGCCAGCAGCCAACGTTCCCCTCAGTACTTC. Its translation is CASSQRSPQYF.